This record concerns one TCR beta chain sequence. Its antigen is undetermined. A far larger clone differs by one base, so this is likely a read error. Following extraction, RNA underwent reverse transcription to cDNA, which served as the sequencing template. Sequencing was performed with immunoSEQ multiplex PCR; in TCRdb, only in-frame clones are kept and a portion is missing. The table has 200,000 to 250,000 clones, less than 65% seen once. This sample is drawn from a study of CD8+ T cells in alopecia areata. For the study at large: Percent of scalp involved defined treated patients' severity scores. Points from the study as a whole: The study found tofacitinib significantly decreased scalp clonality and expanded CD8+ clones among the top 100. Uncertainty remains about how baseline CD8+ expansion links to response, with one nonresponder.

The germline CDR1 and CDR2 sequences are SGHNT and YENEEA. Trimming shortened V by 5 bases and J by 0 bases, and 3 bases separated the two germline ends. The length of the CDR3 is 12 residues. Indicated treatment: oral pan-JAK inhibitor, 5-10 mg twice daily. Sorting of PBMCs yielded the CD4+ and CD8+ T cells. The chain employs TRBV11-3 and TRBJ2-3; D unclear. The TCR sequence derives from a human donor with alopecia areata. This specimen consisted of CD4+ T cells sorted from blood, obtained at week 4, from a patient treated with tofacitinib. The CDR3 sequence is CASSQSTDTQYF. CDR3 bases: TGTGCCAGCAGCCAGAGCACAGATACGCAGTATTTT.